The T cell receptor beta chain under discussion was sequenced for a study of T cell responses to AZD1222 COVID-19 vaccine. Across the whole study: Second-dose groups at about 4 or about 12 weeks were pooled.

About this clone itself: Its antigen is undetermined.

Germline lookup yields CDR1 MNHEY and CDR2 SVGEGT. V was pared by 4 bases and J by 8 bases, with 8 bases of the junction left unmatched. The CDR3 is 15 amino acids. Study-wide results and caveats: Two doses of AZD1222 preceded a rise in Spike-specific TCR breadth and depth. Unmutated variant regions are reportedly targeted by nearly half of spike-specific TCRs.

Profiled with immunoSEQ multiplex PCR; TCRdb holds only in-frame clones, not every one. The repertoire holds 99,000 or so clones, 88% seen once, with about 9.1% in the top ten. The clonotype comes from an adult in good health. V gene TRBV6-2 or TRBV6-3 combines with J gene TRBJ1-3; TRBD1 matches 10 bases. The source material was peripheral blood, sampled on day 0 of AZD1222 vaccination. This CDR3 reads CASSFHSGTGDTIYF. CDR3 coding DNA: TGTGCCAGCAGTTTTCATTCCGGGACAGGGGACACCATATATTTT.